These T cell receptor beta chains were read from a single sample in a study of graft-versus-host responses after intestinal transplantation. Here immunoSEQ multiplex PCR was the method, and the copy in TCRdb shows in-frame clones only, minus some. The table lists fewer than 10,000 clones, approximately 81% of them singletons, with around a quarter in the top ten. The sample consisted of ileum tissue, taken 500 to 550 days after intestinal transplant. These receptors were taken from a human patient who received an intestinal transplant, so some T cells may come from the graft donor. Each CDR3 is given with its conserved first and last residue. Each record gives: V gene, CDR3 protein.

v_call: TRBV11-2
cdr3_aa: CASSLSPQGYYEQYF

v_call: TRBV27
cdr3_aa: CASSLFGQSSWSPLHF

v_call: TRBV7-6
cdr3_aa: CASSPYRDRQPQPQHF

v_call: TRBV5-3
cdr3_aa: CARSLSPGAFYEQYF

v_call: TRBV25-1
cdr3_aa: CASSSFEGPPYEQYF

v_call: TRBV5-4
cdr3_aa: CASSGGLAGVANEQFF

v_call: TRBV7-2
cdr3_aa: CASSRGRGRVSYEQYF

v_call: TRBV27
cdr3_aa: CASARQGFMNTEAFF

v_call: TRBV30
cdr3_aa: CAWSVRGRGSYNEQFF

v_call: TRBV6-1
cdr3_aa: CASSGQTLNQPQHF

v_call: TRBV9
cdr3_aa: CASSVKGGKPKNIQYF

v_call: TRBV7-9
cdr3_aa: CASSLRESGTEAFF

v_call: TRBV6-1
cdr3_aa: CARSEPPHTTGELFF

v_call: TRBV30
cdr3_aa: CAWSLRGGMDEQFF

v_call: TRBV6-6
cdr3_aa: CASSTRTVTYEQYF

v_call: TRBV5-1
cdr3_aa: CASSLARALTDTQYF

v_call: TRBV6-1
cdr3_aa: CASSEEYGYTF

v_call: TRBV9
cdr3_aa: CASSVSSGPLYF

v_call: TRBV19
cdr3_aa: CASSEGRFYGYTF

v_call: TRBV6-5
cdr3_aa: CASSTWEGGDEKLFF

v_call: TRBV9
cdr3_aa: CASSVDLNEKLFF

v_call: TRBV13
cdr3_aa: CASSGEGRAYNEQFF

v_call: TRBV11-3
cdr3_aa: CASSFSGATNEKLFF

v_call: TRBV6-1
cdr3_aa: CASSEGPSWMRNTIYF

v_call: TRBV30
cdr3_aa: CAWSPRRATRGYTF

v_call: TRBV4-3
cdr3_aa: CASSPGTGGNTIYF

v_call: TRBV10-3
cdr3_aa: CAISWGDRTYEQYF

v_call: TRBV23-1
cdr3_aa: CASSQFTGDGQYF

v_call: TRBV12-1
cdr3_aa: CASSLYAGANVLTF

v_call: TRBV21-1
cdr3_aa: CASSNEVTDRDRGSNQPQHF

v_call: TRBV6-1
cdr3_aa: CASSLTESNSPLHF

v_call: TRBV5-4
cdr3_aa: CASSRDRANTVAFF

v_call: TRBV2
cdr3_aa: CASSAQGAGNTIYF

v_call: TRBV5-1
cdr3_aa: CASSLGRTSSEQYF

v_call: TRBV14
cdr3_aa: CASSPRGYFRTVPYEQYF

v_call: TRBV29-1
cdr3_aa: CSVSHRGEAFF

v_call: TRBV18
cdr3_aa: CASSPGRQGEKLFF

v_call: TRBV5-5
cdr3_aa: CASSPYQGATNEKLFF

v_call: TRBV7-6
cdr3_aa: CASSGRLAGEFQTGELFF

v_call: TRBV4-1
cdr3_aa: CASSQVSGRGPRSYNEQFF

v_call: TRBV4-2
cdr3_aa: CASSQGTGSGTTDTQYF

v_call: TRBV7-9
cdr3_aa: CASSNSRAQKSYEQYF

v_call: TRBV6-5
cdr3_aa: CATRGQGTTNEKLFF

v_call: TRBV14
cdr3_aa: CASSQARGAMNEKLFF

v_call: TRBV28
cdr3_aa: CASSDPRGGFRYEQYF

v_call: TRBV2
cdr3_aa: CASSEGIKDGNQPQHF

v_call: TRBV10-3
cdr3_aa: CATGTSGTDTQYF

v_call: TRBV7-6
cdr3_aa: CASSADWITGELFF

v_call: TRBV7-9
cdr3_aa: CASSQTGNEQYF

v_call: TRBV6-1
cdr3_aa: CASSEDRGPDTQYF